This T cell receptor beta chain stems from a study of T cell responses to AZD1222 COVID-19 vaccine. Study details: Combined were second doses at about 4 or about 12 weeks.

Assay: immunoSEQ multiplex PCR; the TCRdb copy retains only in-frame clones and omits some. This table has 150,000 to 200,000 clones, roughly 94% appearing once. Germline CDR1 is GTSNPN and CDR2 is SVGIG (reference sequence). The CDR3 extends over 11 amino acids. With 4 bases removed from V and 6 bases from J, the gap between germline ends came to 9 bases. The rearrangement uses TRBV30 and TRBJ1-1; a weak D match, TRBD1 (6 bases). The material sequenced was peripheral blood, taken on day 0 of AZD1222 vaccination. The TCR comes from an adult in good health. CDR3 coding DNA: TGTGCCTGGACCTGGGGGCCTGAAGCTTTCTTT. It is translated as CAWTWGPEAFF.